The 16 T cell receptor beta chains reported below all come from one sample, sequenced in a study of a mutant IDH1 vaccine in newly diagnosed glioma. Time point given: week 11, during vaccination. What each vaccine dose contained was 300 ug of mutant IDH1 20-mer peptide, accompanied by topical imiquimod. The method was immunoSEQ multiplex PCR; TCRdb's version includes in-frame clones alone and lacks a portion of them. The repertoire holds roughly 120,000 clones, with 75% to 90% as singletons. Antigens for these TCRs are unknown. The sample consisted of PBMCs, taken from a glioma patient whose treatment included an IDH1 peptide vaccine. The receptors originated from a woman in her fifties or sixties with glioma.

This chain joins TRBV2 and TRBJ2-2, with a weak D call TRBD1 (5 bases). There are 13 residues in the CDR3. Germline values: CDR1 SNHLY, CDR2 FYNNEI. Trimming took 2 bases from V and 6 from J, leaving 7 bases between them. CDR3 nucleotides: TGTGCCAGCAGTGAAAGGGGATCCGGGGAGCTGTTTTTT. Its protein is CASSERGSGELFF.

This chain links TRBV6-5 with TRBJ1-1; 7 nucleotides match TRBD1. Germline V lookup: CDR1 MNHEY, CDR2 SVGAGI. The CDR3 totals 15 residues. J lost 5 bases, V lost 0 bases, and 6 bases had no gene match. Here the CDR3 DNA reads TGTGCCAGCAGTTACTCGGTTAGGGGGCGAACTGAAGCTTTCTTT. Its translation is CASSYSVRGRTEAFF.

This chain connects TRBV6-1 to TRBJ1-5, with D perhaps matching TRBD1 (6 bases). The CDR3 is 15 amino acids. CDR1 MNHNS and CDR2 SASEGT come from the germline V gene. V lost 8 bases to trimming and J lost 3 bases, with 17 bases between them. The DNA for the CDR3 is TGTGCCAGCTTTTACGGGGGCGCGGCCAATCAGCCCCAGCATTTT. Encoded protein: CASFYGGAANQPQHF.

The chain has TRBV2 and TRBJ2-5; 7 bases fit TRBD1. The CDR3 is 13 residues long. CDR1 SNHLY and CDR2 FYNNEI come from the germline V gene. V lost 7 bases and J lost 2; bases outside the gene matches: 4. In nucleotides, the CDR3 is TGTGCCAGCACCGGGACAGAACAAGAGACCCAGTACTTC. Translation gives CASTGTEQETQYF.

V and J are TRBV28 and TRBJ1-6; D perhaps matches TRBD1 (5 bases). Germline loops: CDR1 MDHEN, CDR2 SYDVKM. Trimming cost V 9 bases and J 7 bases, with 13 bases left between them. There are 13 residues in the CDR3. The CDR3 sequence: CASQRWGNSPLHF. The CDR3 bases are TGTGCCAGTCAGAGGTGGGGGAATTCACCCCTCCACTTT.

J is TRBJ2-5 and V is TRBV12-5; perhaps TRBD1 as D (6 bases). The DNA end is more similar to TRBJ2-7, so the J call may be wrong. CDR3 length: 14 amino acids. Germline CDR1 LGHNT, CDR2 FRNRAP. The CDR3 sequence: CASGPPGQHYEQYF. The CDR3 DNA reads as TGTGCTAGTGGTCCGCCGGGACAACATTACGAGCAGTACTTC.

The chain uses TRBV6-6 and TRBJ2-3, with 7 bases fitting TRBD1. Germline trimming cut 0 bases from V and 2 bases from J; bases unmatched to any gene: 5. The CDR3 consists of 16 residues. Germline V gives CDR1 MNHNY, CDR2 SVGAGI (reference sequence). CDR3 region: CASSYSAGTATDTQYF. The CDR3 coding sequence is TGTGCCAGCAGTTACTCTGCCGGGACAGCCACAGATACGCAGTATTTT.

The rearrangement joins TRBV27 to TRBJ2-2; D remains ambiguous. Germline CDR1 is MNHEY and CDR2 is SMNVEV (reference sequence). The CDR3 is 14 amino acids. V was trimmed by 1 base and J by 1 base, leaving 4 bases between them. The chain's CDR3 is CASSLYQNTGELFF. The CDR3, as DNA: TGTGCCAGCAGTTTATATCAGAACACCGGGGAGCTGTTTTTT.

This clone was seen only once. At one boundary the junction diverges from the germline segment, which might be a read error. This chain uses TRBV30 with TRBJ2-7; tentative D call: TRBD2 (5 bases). The CDR3 is 11 amino acids. Germline lookup yields CDR1 GTSNPN and CDR2 SVGIG (reference sequence). The chain's CDR3 is CAGRRLYEQYF. CDR3 nucleotide sequence: TGTGCCGGGAGAAGATTATACGAGCAGTACTTC. Together with reference TRBV30 and TRBJ2-7, the CDR3 gives the full variable domain: SQTIHQWPATLVQPVGSPLSLECTVEGTSNPNLYWYRQAAGRGLQLLFYSVGIGQISSEVPQNLSASRPQDRQFILSSKKLLLSDSGFYLCAGRRLYEQYFGPGTRLTVT.

The rearrangement joins TRBV28 to TRBJ1-4; no clear D. Germline V CDR1 and CDR2: MDHEN, SYDVKM. V gave up 2 bases and J gave up 5 bases, with 9 bases separating them. The CDR3 totals 14 residues. The chain's CDR3 is CASSLIPGNEKLFF. The CDR3 region has the DNA TGTGCCAGCAGTTTAATTCCGGGGAATGAAAAACTGTTTTTT.

The V call is TRBV5-1, the J call TRBJ1-3, with D perhaps matching TRBD1 (5 bases). The germline V gene has CDR1 SGHRS and CDR2 YFSETQ. Trimming cost V 0 bases and J 0 bases, with 10 bases left between them. The CDR3 runs to 16 residues. CDR3 amino acids: CASSLGDGTSGNTIYF. The CDR3 DNA follows: TGCGCCAGCAGCTTGGGGGACGGGACCTCTGGAAACACCATATATTTT.

J is TRBJ1-2 and V is TRBV19; no definite D call. This CDR3 has 13 residues. The germline V and J ends were trimmed by 6 bases and 8 bases, with 16 bases remaining between them. Germline V gives CDR1 LNHDA, CDR2 SQIVND (reference sequence). This chain's CDR3 is CASRTTAYKGYTF. CDR3 nucleotides: TGTGCCAGTAGGACCACGGCCTATAAAGGCTACACCTTC. The full variable domain, completed using reference TRBV19 and TRBJ1-2, is DGGITQSPKYLFRKEGQNVTLSCEQNLNHDAMYWYRQDPGQGLRLIYYSQIVNDFQKGDIAEGYSVSREKKESFPLTVTSAQKNPTAFYLCASRTTAYKGYTFGSGTRLTVV.

The chain is built from TRBV7-6 and TRBJ2-3, with 9 bases fitting TRBD2. The CDR3 length is 17 residues. J was trimmed by 2 bases and V by 1 base; bases with no gene match: 7. Per the germline V gene, CDR1 is SGHVS and CDR2 is FNYEAQ. The CDR3 here is CASSLGGLAGYTDTQYF. DNA for the CDR3: TGTGCCAGCAGCTTAGGAGGGCTAGCGGGGTACACAGATACGCAGTATTTT.

The J gene is TRBJ2-7, the V gene TRBV5-4; either TRBD1 or TRBD2 may fit D (5 bases each). This CDR3 region has 12 residues. Trimming left V 0 bases short and J 6 bases short, with 7 bases between. CDR1 is SGHNT, CDR2 YYREEE, per germline (reference sequence). In DNA, the CDR3 is TGTGCCAGCAGCTTGGTCGGGGCCGAGCAGTACTTC. This sequence encodes CASSLVGAEQYF.

The chain uses TRBV19 and TRBJ1-1, with D hard to call. The CDR3 has 14 amino acids. Trimming shortened V by 4 bases and J by 8 bases, and 17 bases separated the two germline ends. Per germline, CDR1 LNHDA and CDR2 SQIVND (reference sequence). The CDR3 DNA reads TGTGCCAGTAGTAGCCCCCAGACCTCCCTGGAAGCTTTCTTT. This translates into CASSSPQTSLEAFF.

The J gene is TRBJ1-3, the V gene TRBV30; D is ambiguous. This CDR3 is 14 amino acids long. Trimming removed 2 bases at V and 0 bases at J, with 8 bases between. The germline V gene encodes CDR1 GTSNPN and CDR2 SVGIG (reference sequence). The CDR3 DNA sequence: TGTGCCTGGAGTCCGGGGTTCTCTGGAAACACCATATATTTT. The encoded protein is CAWSPGFSGNTIYF.